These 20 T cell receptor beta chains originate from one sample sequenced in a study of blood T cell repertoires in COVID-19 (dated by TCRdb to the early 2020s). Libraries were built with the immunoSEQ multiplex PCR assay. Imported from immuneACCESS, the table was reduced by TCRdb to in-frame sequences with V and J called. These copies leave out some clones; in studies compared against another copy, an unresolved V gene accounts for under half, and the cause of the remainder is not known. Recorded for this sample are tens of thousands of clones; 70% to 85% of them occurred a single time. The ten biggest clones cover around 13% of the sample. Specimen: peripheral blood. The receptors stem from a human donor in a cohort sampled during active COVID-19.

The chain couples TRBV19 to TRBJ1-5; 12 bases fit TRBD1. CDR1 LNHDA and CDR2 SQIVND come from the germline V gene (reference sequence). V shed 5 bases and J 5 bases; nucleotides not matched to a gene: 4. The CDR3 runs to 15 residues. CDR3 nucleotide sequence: TGTGCCAGTAGTTACGGGGACAGGGGGCATCAGCCCCAGCATTTT. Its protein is CASSYGDRGHQPQHF.

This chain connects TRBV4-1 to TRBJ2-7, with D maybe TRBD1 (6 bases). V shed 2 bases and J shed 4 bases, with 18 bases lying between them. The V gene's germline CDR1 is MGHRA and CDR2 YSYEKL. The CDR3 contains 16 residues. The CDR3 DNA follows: TGCGCCAGCAGCCAACTACGGACAGCTGTTAATTACGAGCAGTACTTC. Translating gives CASSQLRTAVNYEQYF.

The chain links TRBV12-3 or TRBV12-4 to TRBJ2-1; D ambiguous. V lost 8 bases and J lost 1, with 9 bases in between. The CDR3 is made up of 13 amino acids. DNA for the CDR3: TGTGCCAGCTCCAGGAAGTCCTACAATGAGCAGTTCTTC. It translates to CASSRKSYNEQFF.

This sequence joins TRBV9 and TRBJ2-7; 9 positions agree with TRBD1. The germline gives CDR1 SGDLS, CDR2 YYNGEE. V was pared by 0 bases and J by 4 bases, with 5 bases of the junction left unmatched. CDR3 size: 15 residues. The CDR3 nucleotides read TGTGCCAGCAGCGTAGCCACAGGACAGGGGTACGAGCAGTACTTC. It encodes CASSVATGQGYEQYF.

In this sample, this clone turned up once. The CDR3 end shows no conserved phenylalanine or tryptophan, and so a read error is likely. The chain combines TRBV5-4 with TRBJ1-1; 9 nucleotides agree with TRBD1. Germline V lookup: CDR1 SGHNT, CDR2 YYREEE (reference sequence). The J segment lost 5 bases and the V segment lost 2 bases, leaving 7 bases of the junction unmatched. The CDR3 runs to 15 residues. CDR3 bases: TGTGCCAGCAGCTTTGGAGGGACAGGGAGGACTGAAGCTTTCTCT. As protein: CASSFGGTGRTEAFS.

This CDR3 reads CASSRTSGNQETQYF. The CDR3 DNA reads as TGTGCCAGCAGCCGGACTAGCGGAAACCAAGAGACCCAGTACTTC. This chain joins TRBV5-4 and TRBJ2-5; 10 nucleotides match TRBD2. The germline gives CDR1 SGHNT, CDR2 YYREEE (reference sequence). This CDR3 has 15 amino acids. The junction had 3 bases not matched to a gene; V was cut back by 4 bases and J by 0 bases.

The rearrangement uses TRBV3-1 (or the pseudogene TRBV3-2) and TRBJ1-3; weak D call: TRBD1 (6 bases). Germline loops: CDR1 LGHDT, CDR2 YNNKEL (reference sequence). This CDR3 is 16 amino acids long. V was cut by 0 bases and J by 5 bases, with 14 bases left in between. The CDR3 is CASSQEVRGSRNTIYF. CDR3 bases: TGTGCCAGCAGCCAAGAAGTCAGGGGCAGTCGAAACACCATATATTTT.

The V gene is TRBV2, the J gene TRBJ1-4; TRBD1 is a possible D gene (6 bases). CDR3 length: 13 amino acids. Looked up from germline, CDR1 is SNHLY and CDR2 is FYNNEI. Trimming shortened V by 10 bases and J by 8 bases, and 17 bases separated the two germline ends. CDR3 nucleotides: TGTGCCACCCAGGGAAGGGGGTGGGAAAAACTGTTTTTT. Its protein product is CATQGRGWEKLFF.

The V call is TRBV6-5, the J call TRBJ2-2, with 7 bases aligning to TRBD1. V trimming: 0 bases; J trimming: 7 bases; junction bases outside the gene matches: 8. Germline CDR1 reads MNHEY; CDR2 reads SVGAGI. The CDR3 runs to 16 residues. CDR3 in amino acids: CASSYSGTDRVGELFF. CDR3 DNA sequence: TGTGCCAGCAGTTACTCCGGGACAGATAGGGTCGGGGAGCTGTTTTTT.

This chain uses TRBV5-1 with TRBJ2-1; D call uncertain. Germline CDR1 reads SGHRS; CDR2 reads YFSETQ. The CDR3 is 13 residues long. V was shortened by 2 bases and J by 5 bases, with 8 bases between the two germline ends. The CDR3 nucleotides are TGCGCCAGCAGCTTAGATCCTAACAATGAGCAGTTCTTC. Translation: CASSLDPNNEQFF.

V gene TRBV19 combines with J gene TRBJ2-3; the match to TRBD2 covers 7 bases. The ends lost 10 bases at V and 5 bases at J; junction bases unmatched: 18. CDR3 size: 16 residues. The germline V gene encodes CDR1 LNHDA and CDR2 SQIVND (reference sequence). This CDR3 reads CATNMAGVGLEDTQYF. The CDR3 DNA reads TGTGCCACCAACATGGCGGGGGTCGGGTTGGAAGATACGCAGTATTTT.

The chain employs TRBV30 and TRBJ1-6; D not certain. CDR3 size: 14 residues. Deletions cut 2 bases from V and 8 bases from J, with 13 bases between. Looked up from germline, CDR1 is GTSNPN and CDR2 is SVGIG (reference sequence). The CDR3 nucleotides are TGTGCCTGGAGTCGAGAGGGAACTCATTCACCCCTCCACTTT. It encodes CAWSREGTHSPLHF.

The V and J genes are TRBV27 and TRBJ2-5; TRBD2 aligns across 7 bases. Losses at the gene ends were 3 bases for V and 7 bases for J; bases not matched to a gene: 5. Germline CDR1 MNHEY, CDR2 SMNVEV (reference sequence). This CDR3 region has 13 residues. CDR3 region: CASSLRLAGTQYF. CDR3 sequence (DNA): TGTGCCAGCAGTTTGAGACTAGCAGGGACCCAGTACTTC.

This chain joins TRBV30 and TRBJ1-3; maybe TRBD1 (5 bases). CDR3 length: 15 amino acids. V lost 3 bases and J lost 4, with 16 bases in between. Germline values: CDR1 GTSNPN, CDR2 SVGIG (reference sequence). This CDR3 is CAWSGQGVGGNTIYF. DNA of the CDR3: TGTGCCTGGAGCGGCCAGGGTGTGGGGGGAAACACCATATATTTT.

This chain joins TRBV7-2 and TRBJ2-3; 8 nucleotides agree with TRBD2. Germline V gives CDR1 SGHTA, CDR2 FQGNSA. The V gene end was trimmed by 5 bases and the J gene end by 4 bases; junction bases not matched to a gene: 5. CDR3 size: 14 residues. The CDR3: CASSPGLASDTQYF. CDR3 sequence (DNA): TGTGCCAGCAGCCCAGGACTAGCATCAGATACGCAGTATTTT.

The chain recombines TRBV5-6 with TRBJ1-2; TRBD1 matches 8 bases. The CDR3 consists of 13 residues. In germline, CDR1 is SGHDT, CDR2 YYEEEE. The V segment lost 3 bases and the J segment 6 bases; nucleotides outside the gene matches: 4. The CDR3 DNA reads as TGTGCCAGCAGCTCGACAGGGGTCCATGGCTACACCTTC. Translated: CASSSTGVHGYTF.

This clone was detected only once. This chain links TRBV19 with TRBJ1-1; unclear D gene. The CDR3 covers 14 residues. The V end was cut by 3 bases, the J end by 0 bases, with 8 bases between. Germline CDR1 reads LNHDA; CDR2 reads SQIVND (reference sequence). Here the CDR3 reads CASSISGMNTEAFF. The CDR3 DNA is TGTGCCAGTAGTATCTCGGGGATGAACACTGAAGCTTTCTTT.

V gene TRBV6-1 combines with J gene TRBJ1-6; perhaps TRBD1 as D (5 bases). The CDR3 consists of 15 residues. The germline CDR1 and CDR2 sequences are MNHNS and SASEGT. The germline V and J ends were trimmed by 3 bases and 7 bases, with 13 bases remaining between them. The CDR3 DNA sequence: TGTGCCAGCAGTGAGTTAGCAGGGAAAAATTCACCCCTCCACTTT. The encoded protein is CASSELAGKNSPLHF.

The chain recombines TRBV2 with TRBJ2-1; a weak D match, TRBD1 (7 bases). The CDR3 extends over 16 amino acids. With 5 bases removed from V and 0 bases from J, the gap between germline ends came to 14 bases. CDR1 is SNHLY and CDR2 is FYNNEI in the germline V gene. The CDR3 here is CASSRNRGGSYNEQFF. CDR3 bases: TGTGCCAGCAGTCGTAACAGGGGAGGCTCCTACAATGAGCAGTTCTTC.

The CDR3 DNA reads as TGTGCCAGCAGCTTACTCCGGGGGACAGAATATGGCTACACCTTC. Translating it yields CASSLLRGTEYGYTF. The chain links TRBV7-9 to TRBJ1-2; 7 positions match TRBD1. V lost 2 bases, J lost 5 bases, and 8 bases stayed unmatched. This CDR3 is built from 15 residues. The germline V gene has CDR1 SEHNR and CDR2 FQNEAQ (reference sequence).